The next 10 T cell receptor beta chains were all read from a single sample in a study of a mutant IDH1 vaccine in newly diagnosed glioma. Time point here: baseline, week 1 (first vaccination visit). The sample's treatment: pre-vaccination baseline after standard-of-care therapy. The repertoire was sequenced with immunoSEQ multiplex PCR; TCRdb's copy has only in-frame clones and lacks some. The sample comprises 40,000 or so clones, roughly 92% of which are singletons, and about 18% rests with the top ten. The input for sequencing was PBMCs, taken from a glioma patient treated with radiotherapy, temozolomide or both. The receptors were gathered from a man aged 18 to 30 with glioma.

The rearrangement links TRBV10-3 to TRBJ2-7; possibly TRBD2 for D (5 bases). The V end was cut by 3 bases, the J end by 1 base, with 13 bases between. Germline CDR1 and CDR2: ENHRY and SYGVKD. The CDR3 extends over 15 amino acids. As DNA, the CDR3 is TGTGCCATCAGTGACCCTCGGACTGATTCCTACGAGCAGTACTTC. This translates into CAISDPRTDSYEQYF.

This chain joins TRBV7-9 and TRBJ2-7; 8 positions agree with TRBD2. Unmatched junction bases numbered 6, after V lost 5 bases and J lost 0 bases. This CDR3 has 15 amino acids. The germline gives CDR1 SEHNR, CDR2 FQNEAQ (reference sequence). The CDR3 reads CASSPTGTSSYEQYF. The CDR3 nucleotides are TGTGCCAGCAGCCCCACCGGGACTAGCTCCTACGAGCAGTACTTC.

This sequence joins TRBV5-1 and TRBJ1-1, with D possibly TRBD1 on 6 matching bases. V lost 0 bases and J 6 bases, leaving 15 bases between the germline ends. The CDR3 extends over 15 amino acids. The germline V gene encodes CDR1 SGHRS and CDR2 YFSETQ. DNA of the CDR3: TGCGCCAGCAGCTTGGTGGCCAGAGGGGGACCTGAAGCTTTCTTT. It translates to CASSLVARGGPEAFF.

V gene TRBV6-5 combines with J gene TRBJ2-7; D is perhaps TRBD1 or TRBD2 (5 bases each). Germline CDR1 MNHEY, CDR2 SVGAGI. The CDR3 loop spans 14 amino acids. V lost 2 bases, J lost 6 bases, and 14 bases lay in between. CDR3 amino acids: CASSYRSDGGEQYF. Here the CDR3 DNA reads TGTGCCAGCAGTTACAGGTCCGATGGGGGCGAGCAGTACTTC.

The chain links TRBV4-1 to TRBJ2-3; 11 bases align to TRBD2. Germline V gene lookup returns CDR1 MGHRA and CDR2 YSYEKL. V shed 6 bases and J 4 bases; nucleotides not matched to a gene: 9. This CDR3 has 16 amino acids. For the CDR3, the DNA is TGCGCCAGCAGACAACCCGGGACTAGCGGAGCAGATACGCAGTATTTT. It encodes CASRQPGTSGADTQYF.

This clone was picked up one time. The J gene is TRBJ1-2, the V gene TRBV7-2, with D maybe TRBD1 (6 bases). V dropped 2 bases and J dropped 2 bases, with 9 bases sitting between them. Germline CDR1 SGHTA, CDR2 FQGNSA. This CDR3 spans 14 amino acids. CDR3 sequence reads: CASSLRGGNYGYTF. The CDR3 region has the DNA TGTGCCAGCAGCTTAAGAGGGGGAAACTATGGCTACACCTTC.

This chain links TRBV19 with TRBJ1-5; weak D call: TRBD1 (6 bases). V was trimmed by 6 bases and J by 0 bases, leaving 12 bases between them. There are 15 residues in the CDR3. Germline-derived CDR1 and CDR2 are LNHDA and SQIVND (reference sequence). CDR3 sequence (DNA): TGTGCCAGTAGACCCGGGACACTTAGCAATCAGCCCCAGCATTTT. It encodes CASRPGTLSNQPQHF.

V gene TRBV5-5 combines with J gene TRBJ1-5, with TRBD1 matching over 7 bases. Germline V lookup: CDR1 SGHKS, CDR2 YYEKEE (reference sequence). Germline trimming cut 5 bases from V and 2 bases from J; bases unmatched to any gene: 7. This CDR3 has 15 amino acids. The CDR3 reads CASSVTGDRNQPQHF. The DNA of the CDR3 is TGTGCCAGCAGTGTCACAGGGGATCGCAATCAGCCCCAGCATTTT.

The table lists this clone with a count of one. The gene calls are TRBV5-4 and TRBJ1-6; 9 bases line up with TRBD1. The CDR3 runs 14 residues. V was pared by 4 bases and J by 8 bases, with 4 bases of the junction left unmatched. The germline gives CDR1 SGHNT, CDR2 YYREEE (reference sequence). The CDR3 sequence is CASSTGQGDSPLHF. In DNA, the CDR3 is TGTGCCAGCAGCACGGGACAGGGAGATTCACCCCTCCACTTT.

The gene calls are TRBV21-1 and TRBJ2-3; the D segment call TRBD2 is taken from the table without a DNA check. TRBV21-1 counts as a pseudogene. The CDR3 extends over 18 amino acids. The CDR3 nucleotides are TGTGCCAGCAGCCCGCGTTTGGATGGAGCGGGAGTTGGAGATACGCAGTATTTT. This encodes CASSPRLDGAGVGDTQYF.